This passage covers 7 T cell receptor beta chains from one sample sequenced in a study of CDR3 diversity in severe acne. A single record per CDR3 protein comes from TCRdb applying MiXCR to the PCR reads. The repertoire holds 97,000 or so distinct CDR3 sequences, with roughly half as singletons. Sequenced input: blood. The receptors were gathered from a male donor with acne.

In regard to this clonotype: The missing conserved phenylalanine or tryptophan at the end of this CDR3 makes a read error likely. The CDR3 here is CASSPSHGNQPQHS. In nucleotides, the CDR3 is TGTGCCAGCAGCCCTTCACACGGGAATCAGCCCCAGCATTCT. The chain couples TRBV7-9 to TRBJ1-5, with no clear D. CDR3 length: 14 amino acids. Germline V lookup: CDR1 SEHNR, CDR2 FQNEAQ (reference sequence). V was pared by 5 bases and J by 4 bases, with 12 bases between.

In its sample, this clonotype was seen a few times. This rearrangement joins TRBV25-1 to TRBJ2-6; D not resolved. The length of the CDR3 is 17 residues. Germline V gene lookup returns CDR1 MGHDK and CDR2 SYGVNS. V shed 3 bases and J shed 3 bases, with 15 bases lying between them. The CDR3 DNA sequence: TGTGCCAGCAGTGACCCCTTCAGGACCGATGGGGCCAACGTCCTGACTTTC. This gives the protein CASSDPFRTDGANVLTF. Based on the CDR3 plus reference TRBV25-1 and TRBJ2-6, the full variable domain is EADIYQTPRYLVIGTGKKITLECSQTMGHDKMYWYQQDPGMELHLIHYSYGVNSTEKGDLSSESTVSRIRTEHFPLTLESARPSHTSQYLCASSDPFRTDGANVLTFGAGSRLTVL.

Concerning this clonotype: Germline and junction disagree at one end, which may indicate a read error. J is TRBJ1-1 and V is TRBV13; no reliable D call. From germline, CDR1 is PRHDT and CDR2 FYEKMQ (reference sequence). The CDR3 has 15 residues. CDR3: CASSSKETLNAEAFF. The CDR3 region has the DNA TGTGCCAGCAGCTCTAAGGAAACCCTGAACGCTGAAGCTTTCTTT.

V usage is TRBV2 and J usage is TRBJ1-4; no clear D gene. CDR1 is SNHLY, CDR2 FYNNEI, per germline. The CDR3 spans 15 residues. Trimming took 7 bases from V and 0 from J, leaving 12 bases between them. This chain's CDR3 is CASMGEYSTNEKLFF. The DNA of the CDR3 is TGTGCCAGCATGGGAGAGTATTCAACTAATGAAAAACTGTTTTTT.

This sequence joins TRBV25-1 and TRBJ2-5, with D tentatively TRBD2 (6 bases). The CDR3 contains 13 residues. CDR1 MGHDK and CDR2 SYGVNS come from the germline V gene. V lost 7 bases to trimming and J lost 3 bases, with 12 bases between them. The DNA for the CDR3 is TGTGCCAGCACAAGAGGGGAGGAAGAGACCCAGTACTTC. Its protein is CASTRGEEETQYF. Supplemented by reference TRBV25-1 and TRBJ2-5, the full variable domain reads EADIYQTPRYLVIGTGKKITLECSQTMGHDKMYWYQQDPGMELHLIHYSYGVNSTEKGDLSSESTVSRIRTEHFPLTLESARPSHTSQYLCASTRGEEETQYFGPGTRLLVL.

The chain is built from TRBV20-1 and TRBJ1-6; the match to TRBD1 covers 7 bases. The germline V gene encodes CDR1 DFQATT and CDR2 SNEGSKA (reference sequence). V shed 2 bases and J 8 bases; nucleotides not matched to a gene: 9. The CDR3 has 15 residues. In nucleotides, the CDR3 is TGCAGTGCTAGACCACCGGGACAGCTGCATTCACCCCTCCACTTT. Its translation is CSARPPGQLHSPLHF.

This CDR3 is CASSLGLGSYEQYF. DNA of the CDR3: TGTGCCAGCAGCTTAGGTTTGGGGAGCTACGAGCAGTACTTC. This chain uses TRBV2 with TRBJ2-7, with TRBD2 as a possible D gene (5 bases). Germline CDR1 reads SNHLY; CDR2 reads FYNNEI. The CDR3 covers 14 residues. V was shortened by 6 bases and J by 3 bases, with 15 bases between the two germline ends.